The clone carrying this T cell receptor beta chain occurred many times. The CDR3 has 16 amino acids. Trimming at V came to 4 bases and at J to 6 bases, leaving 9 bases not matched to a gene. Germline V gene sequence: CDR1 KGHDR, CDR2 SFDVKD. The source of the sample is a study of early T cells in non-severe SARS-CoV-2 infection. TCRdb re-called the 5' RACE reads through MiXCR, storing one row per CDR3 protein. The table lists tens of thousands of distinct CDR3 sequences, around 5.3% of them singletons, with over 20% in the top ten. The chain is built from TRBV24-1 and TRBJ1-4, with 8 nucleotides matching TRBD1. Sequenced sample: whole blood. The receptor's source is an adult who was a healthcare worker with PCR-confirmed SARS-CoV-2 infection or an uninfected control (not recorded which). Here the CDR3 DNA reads TGTGCCACCAGTGACCACGGACAGGGCACGGATGAAAAACTGTTTTTT. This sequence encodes CATSDHGQGTDEKLFF.